A single sample is the source of the 31 T cell receptor beta chains below, sequenced in a study of shared T cell receptors in the human thymus. Using immunoSEQ multiplex PCR, the repertoire was profiled, and TCRdb retains in-frame clones only, with some absent. This table has just under 550,000 clones, roughly 74% appearing once. The same data also went into a second study, on human thymus T cells.

Sample: thymocytes. These receptors all come from a boy in the first two years of life with a congenital heart defect.

This clone occurred a few times. This chain uses TRBV5-1 with TRBJ2-3; 11 nucleotides agree with TRBD2. CDR3 size: 18 residues. Germline V gene lookup returns CDR1 SGHRS and CDR2 YFSETQ. The V gene end was trimmed by 4 bases and the J gene end by 5 bases; junction bases not matched to a gene: 15. The CDR3 DNA reads as TGCGCCAGCAGCCGATCCGAACTAGCGGGAGTGGTTCTAGATACGCAGTATTTT. Translating it yields CASSRSELAGVVLDTQYF.

This clone was seen only a few times. V usage is TRBV7-2 and J usage is TRBJ2-7; D gene ambiguous. This CDR3 has 13 amino acids. CDR1 and CDR2 from the germline V gene are SGHTA and FQGNSA. With 5 bases removed from V and 4 bases from J, the gap between germline ends came to 12 bases. The CDR3 sequence: CASSPTGPYEQYF. In DNA form, the CDR3 reads TGTGCCAGCAGCCCCACGGGTCCTTACGAGCAGTACTTC.

The chain employs TRBV6-1 and TRBJ2-4; TRBD1 is a possible D gene (6 bases). Germline CDR1 reads MNHNS; CDR2 reads SASEGT. Trimming left V 2 bases short and J 3 bases short, with 14 bases between. The CDR3 is 16 amino acids. This chain's CDR3 is CASSESPQGSKNIQYF. The CDR3, as DNA: TGTGCCAGCAGTGAATCCCCACAGGGTAGCAAAAACATTCAGTACTTC.

The chain has TRBV5-1 and TRBJ2-6; 10 bases match TRBD1. J was trimmed by 2 bases and V by 4 bases; bases with no gene match: 12. Germline values: CDR1 SGHRS, CDR2 YFSETQ. The length of the CDR3 is 19 residues. CDR3 sequence (DNA): TGCGCCAGCAGCCCAGCGGGACAGGGGAACCGGGCTGGGGCCAACGTCCTGACTTTC. It yields the protein CASSPAGQGNRAGANVLTF.

There are a few counts of this clone. The chain joins TRBV30 to TRBJ1-2; 9 bases map to TRBD1. V was pared by 2 bases and J by 4 bases, with 8 bases of the junction left unmatched. The CDR3 runs 15 residues. The germline gives CDR1 GTSNPN, CDR2 SVGIG (reference sequence). The CDR3 loop reads CAWSSRDREPYGYTF. The DNA of the CDR3 is TGTGCCTGGAGTTCCCGGGACAGGGAACCCTATGGCTACACCTTC.

Here the CDR3 DNA reads TGTGCCTGGACCTCATGGACAGGGGGCCCTTATGGCTACACCTTC. Protein product: CAWTSWTGGPYGYTF. The chain links TRBV30 to TRBJ1-2, with 11 positions matching TRBD1. Per germline, CDR1 GTSNPN and CDR2 SVGIG (reference sequence). The CDR3 spans 15 residues. Trimming removed 4 bases from V and 5 bases from J; junction bases left unmatched: 9.

The genes are TRBV4-3 and TRBJ2-7; 9 bases are shared with TRBD2. CDR1 LGHNA and CDR2 YSLEER come from the germline V gene. The trim removed 4 bases at V and 3 bases at J, leaving 16 bases unmatched. The length of the CDR3 is 18 residues. DNA of the CDR3: TGCGCCAGCAGCCCCTCAAGGGTAGCGGGGGCCCTTTTCTACGAGCAGTACTTC. Protein product: CASSPSRVAGALFYEQYF.

This chain connects TRBV10-3 to TRBJ2-1; tentatively, D is TRBD1 (6 bases). This CDR3 is built from 12 residues. CDR1 and CDR2 from the germline V gene are ENHRY and SYGVKD. V was shortened by 11 bases and J by 6 bases, with 14 bases between the two germline ends. The CDR3 spells CASRGHGNEQFF. The CDR3 coding sequence is TGTGCCTCCAGGGGTCACGGCAATGAGCAGTTCTTC.

The chain combines TRBV19 with TRBJ2-7; D ambiguous. V was cut by 7 bases and J by 8 bases, with 6 bases left in between. The CDR3 has 9 residues. Germline V CDR1 and CDR2: LNHDA, SQIVND (reference sequence). CDR3 DNA sequence: TGTGCCAGTATCCCCAAGCAGTACTTC. Its translation is CASIPKQYF.

This rearrangement joins TRBV2 to TRBJ2-1; D is ambiguous. Germline V gene lookup returns CDR1 SNHLY and CDR2 FYNNEI. Trimming took 2 bases from V and 8 from J, leaving 4 bases between them. The CDR3 totals 11 residues. CDR3 sequence reads: CASSELDEQFF. The CDR3 bases are TGTGCCAGCAGTGAACTCGATGAGCAGTTCTTC. Full variable domain (remainder filled in from reference TRBV2 and TRBJ2-1): EPEVTQTPSHQVTQMGQEVILRCVPISNHLYFYWYRQILGQKVEFLVSFYNNEISEKSEIFDDQFSVERPDGSNFTLKIRSTKLEDSAMYFCASSELDEQFFGPGTRLTVL.

The chain employs TRBV9 and TRBJ2-1; D perhaps matches TRBD2 (5 bases). Germline V gene data show CDR1 as SGDLS and CDR2 as YYNGEE. This CDR3 region has 15 residues. V was trimmed by 4 bases and J by 9 bases, leaving 20 bases between them. The CDR3: CASSPRGGWMGEQFF. In DNA form, the CDR3 reads TGTGCCAGCAGCCCACGGGGTGGTTGGATGGGTGAGCAGTTCTTC.

The J gene is TRBJ2-2, the V gene TRBV25-1, with 10 bases fitting TRBD2. V shed 3 bases, J shed 6 bases, and the junction held 7 bases outside the gene matches. Germline lookup yields CDR1 MGHDK and CDR2 SYGVNS. The CDR3 contains 16 residues. Here the CDR3 DNA reads TGTGCCAGCAGTGATACCGGGACTAGCGTTCCCGGGGAGCTGTTTTTT. Translating gives CASSDTGTSVPGELFF.

The CDR3 sequence: CASSYYPGGNSPLHF. In nucleotides, the CDR3 is TGTGCCAGCAGTTATTACCCCGGAGGGAATTCACCCCTCCACTTT. The chain couples TRBV6-5 to TRBJ1-6; D uncertain. The CDR3 sequence is 15 residues long. Deletions cut 3 bases from V and 7 bases from J, with 13 bases between. CDR1 MNHEY and CDR2 SVGAGI come from the germline V gene.

The chain combines TRBV4-3 with TRBJ2-5; 13 nucleotides match TRBD2. J lost 5 bases, V lost 4 bases, and 13 bases had no gene match. The CDR3 is 18 amino acids. Germline V gives CDR1 LGHNA, CDR2 YSLEER. The CDR3 nucleotides read TGCGCCAGCAGCCGCTGGACTAGCGGGAGTCGCGACCGCGAGACCCAGTACTTC. Translating gives CASSRWTSGSRDRETQYF.

The rearrangement uses TRBV5-1 and TRBJ2-1; 7 bases are a match to TRBD2. The V segment lost 4 bases and the J segment 9 bases; nucleotides outside the gene matches: 10. Looked up from germline, CDR1 is SGHRS and CDR2 is YFSETQ. The CDR3 extends over 14 amino acids. The CDR3 sequence: CASSPGGGSAEQFF. The CDR3 coding sequence is TGCGCCAGCAGCCCTGGAGGCGGGAGCGCTGAGCAGTTCTTC. Drawing the rest from reference TRBV5-1 and TRBJ2-1, the complete variable domain is KAGVTQTPRYLIKTRGQQVTLSCSPISGHRSVSWYQQTPGQGLQFLFEYFSETQRNKGNFPGRFSGRQFSNSRSEMNVSTLELGDSALYLCASSPGGGSAEQFFGPGTRLTVL.

The chain recombines TRBV13 with TRBJ2-1, with a tentative D call TRBD1 (6 bases). Germline V gene data show CDR1 as PRHDT and CDR2 as FYEKMQ (reference sequence). The CDR3 sequence is 12 residues long. Trimming took 5 bases from V and 9 from J, leaving 11 bases between them. CDR3 residues: CASSPDSSEQFF. As DNA, the CDR3 is TGTGCCAGCAGCCCGGACAGCTCTGAGCAGTTCTTC.

This clone came up a few times. J is TRBJ2-1 and V is TRBV28; 8 nucleotides line up with TRBD2. The CDR3 is 15 amino acids. V lost 3 bases to trimming and J lost 1 base; unmatched junction nucleotides: 2. Germline CDR1 reads MDHEN; CDR2 reads SYDVKM. The chain's CDR3 is CASSFQRESYNEQFF. The DNA for the CDR3 is TGTGCCAGCAGTTTCCAGCGGGAGTCCTACAATGAGCAGTTCTTC.

CDR3 sequence (DNA): TGTGCCTGGAGGGGGCCGGACGATCAGCCCCAGCATTTT. Protein product: CAWRGPDDQPQHF. J is TRBJ1-5 and V is TRBV30; maybe TRBD1 (5 bases). There are 13 residues in the CDR3. Germline loops: CDR1 GTSNPN, CDR2 SVGIG (reference sequence). V was pared by 3 bases and J by 5 bases, with 11 bases between.

V is TRBV27 and J is TRBJ2-7; D gene uncertain. CDR1 and CDR2 (germline): MNHEY, SMNVEV (reference sequence). The V gene lost 7 bases and the J gene lost 4 bases, with 11 bases spanning the gap. The CDR3 runs 12 residues. CDR3 protein: CASKPHPYEQYF. For the CDR3, the DNA is TGTGCCAGCAAGCCCCATCCTTACGAGCAGTACTTC.

The genes are TRBV30 and TRBJ2-7; D might be TRBD2 (6 bases). The length of the CDR3 is 15 residues. Trimming took off 5 bases at V and 1 base at J, with 18 bases between the two ends. Germline CDR1 is GTSNPN and CDR2 is SVGIG (reference sequence). CDR3 amino acids: CAWGGGAEGSYEQYF. The CDR3 DNA reads as TGTGCCTGGGGAGGCGGGGCCGAGGGATCCTACGAGCAGTACTTC.

This chain connects TRBV30 to TRBJ2-7; the D gene is possibly TRBD1 (6 bases). The CDR3 has 14 amino acids. CDR1 is GTSNPN, CDR2 SVGIG, per germline (reference sequence). Between the trimmed V and J ends, which lost 2 bases and 4 bases, there was a span of 15 bases. The CDR3 region is CAWSRDIQRYEQYF. CDR3 nucleotide sequence: TGTGCCTGGAGTAGGGACATCCAGAGGTACGAGCAGTACTTC.

The chain couples TRBV27 to TRBJ1-1; D is undetermined. The ends were cut back, 5 bases at V and 3 bases at J, with 10 bases in the middle. CDR1 and CDR2 (germline): MNHEY, SMNVEV (reference sequence). This CDR3 has 13 residues. The CDR3 region is CASSVGVDTEAFF. The CDR3 DNA reads as TGTGCCAGCAGTGTAGGAGTGGACACTGAAGCTTTCTTT.

The chain is built from TRBV6-1 and TRBJ2-1; 16 bases match TRBD2. Germline CDR1 reads MNHNS; CDR2 reads SASEGT. With 3 bases clipped from V and 4 bases from J, the junction kept 12 bases outside the gene matches. CDR3 size: 20 residues. CDR3 amino acids: CASSEPGGLAGGTRYNEQFF. The CDR3 region has the DNA TGTGCCAGCAGTGAGCCCGGGGGACTAGCGGGAGGGACACGATACAATGAGCAGTTCTTC.

This chain uses TRBV29-1 with TRBJ1-2; a weak D match, TRBD1 (6 bases). V shed 6 bases and J shed 4 bases, with 24 bases lying between them. The germline gives CDR1 SQVTM, CDR2 ANQGSEA. The CDR3 has 16 residues. The CDR3 sequence is CSVTTGGRAGRYGYTF. CDR3 nucleotides: TGCAGCGTCACCACCGGGGGCAGAGCGGGACGCTATGGCTACACCTTC.

The chain has TRBV11-3 and TRBJ2-7, with D hard to call. The CDR3 spans 13 residues. The germline CDR1 and CDR2 sequences are SGHNT and YENEEA. The germline V and J ends were trimmed by 6 bases and 1 base, with 10 bases remaining between them. The CDR3 nucleotides read TGTGCCAGCAGTTACCAGGTTTCCTACGAGCAGTACTTC. Translating gives CASSYQVSYEQYF.

The V call is TRBV29-1, the J call TRBJ2-1, with a weak D call TRBD2 (5 bases). CDR3 length equals 11 residues. Deletions cut 4 bases from V and 8 bases from J, with 9 bases between. Germline values: CDR1 SQVTM, CDR2 ANQGSEA. In nucleotides, the CDR3 is TGCAGCGTTGTCCGGGATGATGAGCAGTTCTTC. Translating gives CSVVRDDEQFF.

The rearrangement uses TRBV4-1 and TRBJ1-2, with D perhaps TRBD1 (5 bases). V dropped 0 bases and J dropped 4 bases, with 15 bases sitting between them. Germline V CDR1 and CDR2: MGHRA, YSYEKL. The CDR3 totals 16 residues. The CDR3 spells CASSQEAQGWSYGYTF. In nucleotides, the CDR3 is TGCGCCAGCAGCCAAGAGGCCCAGGGTTGGAGCTATGGCTACACCTTC.

This chain links TRBV18 with TRBJ2-5; TRBD2 aligns across 8 bases. The CDR3 extends over 15 amino acids. With 2 bases clipped from V and 5 bases from J, the junction kept 7 bases outside the gene matches. Per the germline V gene, CDR1 is KGHSH and CDR2 is LQKENI. The CDR3: CASSPGSGGSETQYF. Here the CDR3 DNA reads TGTGCCAGCTCACCAGGGAGCGGGGGTTCCGAGACCCAGTACTTC.

The J gene is TRBJ2-7, the V gene TRBV27, with D maybe TRBD2 (6 bases). Per the germline V gene, CDR1 is MNHEY and CDR2 is SMNVEV (reference sequence). This CDR3 comprises 15 residues. V shed 0 bases and J shed 5 bases, with 14 bases lying between them. CDR3 amino acids: CASSLSGDSKDEQYF. The CDR3 nucleotides are TGTGCCAGCAGTTTATCCGGGGACTCGAAGGACGAGCAGTACTTC.

This chain links TRBV2 with TRBJ1-5; D uncertain. From germline, CDR1 is SNHLY and CDR2 FYNNEI. V shed 4 bases and J shed 4 bases, with 17 bases lying between them. This CDR3 comprises 16 residues. The CDR3 region has the DNA TGTGCCAGCAGTGCAGTCGAAGAGGGCTGGAATCAGCCCCAGCATTTT. Translating gives CASSAVEEGWNQPQHF. The full variable domain, with the rest looked up from reference TRBV2 and TRBJ1-5, is EPEVTQTPSHQVTQMGQEVILRCVPISNHLYFYWYRQILGQKVEFLVSFYNNEISEKSEIFDDQFSVERPDGSNFTLKIRSTKLEDSAMYFCASSAVEEGWNQPQHFGDGTRLSIL.

The rearrangement links TRBV5-4 to TRBJ2-5, with 12 bases fitting TRBD2. Germline loops: CDR1 SGHNT, CDR2 YYREEE (reference sequence). The junction had 9 bases not matched to a gene; V was cut back by 4 bases and J by 5 bases. The CDR3 extends over 16 amino acids. The CDR3: CASSPWTSGMRETQYF. In DNA, the CDR3 is TGTGCCAGCAGCCCTTGGACTAGCGGGATGAGGGAGACCCAGTACTTC. Using reference TRBV5-4 and TRBJ2-5 for the parts outside the CDR3, the full variable domain is ETGVTQSPTHLIKTRGQQVTLRCSSQSGHNTVSWYQQALGQGPQFIFQYYREEENGRGNFPPRFSGLQFPNYSSELNVNALELDDSALYLCASSPWTSGMRETQYFGPGTRLLVL.